This entry is about one TCR beta chain. The antigen remains undetermined. This sample is part of a study of cytomegalovirus exposure and HLA in healthy donors. The study's findings and limits: As confirmed in vitro, three CMV-associated chains were specific for CMV antigens.

The CDR3 is made up of 15 amino acids. Germline assignment: CDR1 KGHSH and CDR2 LQKENI. The ends were cut back, 4 bases at V and 0 bases at J, with 13 bases in the middle. A multiplex PCR was run with 60 Vbeta primers and 13 Jbeta primers. Produced via immunoSEQ multiplex PCR; TCRdb's table is partial and in-frame only. This table holds approximately 160,000 clones, roughly two thirds found once. This chain links TRBV18 with TRBJ2-7, with D possibly matching TRBD1 (5 bases). This TCR was recovered from a middle-aged woman in good health and CMV-seropositive. Sequencing used PBMCs. The CDR3 sequence: CASSQEQASSYEQYF. CDR3 bases: TGTGCCAGCTCACAGGAACAGGCCAGCTCCTACGAGCAGTACTTC. Using reference TRBV18 and TRBJ2-7 for the parts outside the CDR3, the full variable domain is NAGVMQNPRHLVRRRGQEARLRCSPMKGHSHVYWYRQLPEEGLKFMVYLQKENIIDESGMPKERFSAEFPKEGPSILRIQQVVRGDSAAYFCASSQEQASSYEQYFGPGTRLTVT.